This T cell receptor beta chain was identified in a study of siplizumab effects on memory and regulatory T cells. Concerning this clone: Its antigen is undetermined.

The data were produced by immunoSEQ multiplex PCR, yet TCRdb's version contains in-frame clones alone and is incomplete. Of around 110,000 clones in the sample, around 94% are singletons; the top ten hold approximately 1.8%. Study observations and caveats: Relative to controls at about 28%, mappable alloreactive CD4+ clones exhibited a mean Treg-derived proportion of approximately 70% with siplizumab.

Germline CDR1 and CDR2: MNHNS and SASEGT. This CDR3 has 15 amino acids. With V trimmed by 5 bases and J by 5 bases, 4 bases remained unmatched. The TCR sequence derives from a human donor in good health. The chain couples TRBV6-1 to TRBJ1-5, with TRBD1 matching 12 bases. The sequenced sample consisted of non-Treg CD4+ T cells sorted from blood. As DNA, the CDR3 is TGTGCCAGCAGTTCGGGACAGGGGGCTGATCAGCCCCAGCATTTT. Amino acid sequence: CASSSGQGADQPQHF.